Below, one T cell receptor beta chain is given with its context. Each CDR3 protein gets one entry after TCRdb re-called the RACE reads with MiXCR. The data contain under 200,000 distinct CDR3 sequences, approximately 31% of them seen just once; the ten biggest clones take up less than 3.5%. Germline V gene sequence: CDR1 MDHEN, CDR2 SYDVKM. The V segment lost 4 bases and the J segment 5 bases; nucleotides outside the gene matches: 14. CDR3 length: 16 amino acids. The time point: pre-sensitization, week 0. Treatment given: therapeutic diphenylcyclopropenone sensitization with weekly scalp DPC. Blood was collected ahead of every patch test applied. This entry belongs to a study of human T cells and chemical hapten exposure. Across the whole study: An approximately 2 cm by approximately 2 cm inner upper arm patch received 2% DPC for sensitization. Diphenylcyclopropenone doses were given weekly to the scalps of patients across the roughly 22-week study.

The sequence came from a woman in her thirties with alopecia areata. Some clones in this sample may be carry-over from other donors' samples. This chain connects TRBV28 to TRBJ2-7; 7 bases match TRBD2. The specimen comprised whole blood, sampled in connection with sensitization to the hapten diphenylcyclopropenone (DPC). The DNA of the CDR3 is TGTGCCAGCAGTTCACATGGTGCGGGGGATGAAAACGAGCAGTACTTC. It translates to CASSSHGAGDENEQYF.